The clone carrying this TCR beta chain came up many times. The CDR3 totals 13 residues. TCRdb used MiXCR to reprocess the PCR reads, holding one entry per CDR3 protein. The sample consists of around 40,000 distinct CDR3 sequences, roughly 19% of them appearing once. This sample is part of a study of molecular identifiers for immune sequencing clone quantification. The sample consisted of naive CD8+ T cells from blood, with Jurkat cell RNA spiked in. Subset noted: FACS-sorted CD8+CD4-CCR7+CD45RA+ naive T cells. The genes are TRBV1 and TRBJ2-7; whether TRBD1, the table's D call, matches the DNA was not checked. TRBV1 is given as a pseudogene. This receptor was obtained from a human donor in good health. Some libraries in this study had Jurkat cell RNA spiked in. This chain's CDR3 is CTSSPDGAYEQYF. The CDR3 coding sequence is TGCACCAGCAGTCCCGACGGTGCCTACGAGCAGTACTTC.